This T cell receptor (beta chain) was captured by sequencing in a study of technical replicates of blood from a few donors. Assay: immunoSEQ multiplex PCR; the TCRdb copy retains only in-frame clones and omits some. The sample holds about 85,000 clones, 85% to 95% seen once. Per the germline V gene, CDR1 is LNHDA and CDR2 is SQIVND (reference sequence). The CDR3 consists of 13 residues. V lost 6 bases, J lost 3 bases, and 2 bases stayed unmatched. The clonotype originates from a human donor in good health. The specimen sequenced was T cells isolated from PBMCs. The chain links TRBV19 to TRBJ2-1, with 7 bases fitting TRBD2. CDR3: CASRRDYYNEQFF. The CDR3 nucleotides read TGTGCCAGTAGACGGGACTACTACAATGAGCAGTTCTTC.